The clone carrying this TCR beta chain was found a few times. This sample was taken from a study of patients and donors after allogeneic stem cell transplantation. Trimming took 3 bases from V and 3 from J; bases not matched to a gene: 18. Germline CDR1 reads SNHLY; CDR2 reads FYNNEI. The CDR3 covers 19 residues. TCRdb reprocessed the RT-PCR reads with MiXCR, giving one entry per CDR3 protein. Of hundreds of thousands of distinct CDR3 sequences in the sample, more than 35% are singletons; the top ten hold around a tenth. The chain is built from TRBV2 and TRBJ2-7; 9 bases are a match to TRBD2. The sequencing sample was made of blood, either unsorted or a sorted T cell fraction (not recorded which). This TCR was sampled from a human donor who was either an allogeneic HSCT recipient or a stem cell or donor lymphocyte infusion donor (not recorded which). It is not recorded whose cells these are; they may come from a transplant donor. CDR3 DNA sequence: TGTGCCAGCAGTGAGTTGGCGGCGGGGGGGTTTCCTTCTTTCTACGAGCAGTACTTC. This codes for CASSELAAGGFPSFYEQYF.